The sample holds a few counts of the clone carrying this TCR beta chain. This sample is part of a study of patients and donors after allogeneic stem cell transplantation. TCRdb recomputed calls from the RT-PCR reads with MiXCR, one row per CDR3 protein. The sample consists of around 200,000 distinct CDR3 sequences, over 30% of them appearing once. The J segment lost 12 bases and the V segment lost 6 bases, leaving 9 bases of the junction unmatched. Germline values: CDR1 MNHNY, CDR2 SVGAGI (reference sequence). The length of the CDR3 is 12 residues. The TCR sequence derives from a human donor who was either an allogeneic HSCT recipient or a stem cell or donor lymphocyte infusion donor (not recorded which). It is not recorded whose cells these are; they may come from a transplant donor. The sequenced material came from blood, either unsorted or a sorted T cell fraction (not recorded which). The chain carries TRBV6-6 and TRBJ1-1; 8 bases match TRBD1. Here the CDR3 reads CASRPRTGRTFF. In nucleotides, the CDR3 is TGTGCCAGCAGACCTAGGACAGGGAGGACTTTCTTT.